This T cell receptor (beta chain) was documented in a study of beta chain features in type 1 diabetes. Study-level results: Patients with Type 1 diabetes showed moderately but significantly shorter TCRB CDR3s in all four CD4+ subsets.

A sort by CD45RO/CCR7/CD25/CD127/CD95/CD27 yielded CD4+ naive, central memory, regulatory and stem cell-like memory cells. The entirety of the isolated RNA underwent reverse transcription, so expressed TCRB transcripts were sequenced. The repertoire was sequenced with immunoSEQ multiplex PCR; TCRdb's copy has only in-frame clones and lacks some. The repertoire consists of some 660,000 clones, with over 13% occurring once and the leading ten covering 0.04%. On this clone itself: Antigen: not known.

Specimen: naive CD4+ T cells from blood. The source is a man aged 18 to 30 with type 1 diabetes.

The CDR3 region is CASSLVAGGTVYNEQFF. CDR3 bases: TGTGCCAGCAGCTTAGTGGCTGGAGGGACAGTCTACAATGAGCAGTTCTTC. The rearrangement joins TRBV7-9 to TRBJ2-1; tentatively, D is TRBD1 (7 bases). Between the trimmed V and J ends, which lost 1 base and 3 bases, there was a span of 16 bases. Per germline, CDR1 SEHNR and CDR2 FQNEAQ (reference sequence). The CDR3 has 17 residues.